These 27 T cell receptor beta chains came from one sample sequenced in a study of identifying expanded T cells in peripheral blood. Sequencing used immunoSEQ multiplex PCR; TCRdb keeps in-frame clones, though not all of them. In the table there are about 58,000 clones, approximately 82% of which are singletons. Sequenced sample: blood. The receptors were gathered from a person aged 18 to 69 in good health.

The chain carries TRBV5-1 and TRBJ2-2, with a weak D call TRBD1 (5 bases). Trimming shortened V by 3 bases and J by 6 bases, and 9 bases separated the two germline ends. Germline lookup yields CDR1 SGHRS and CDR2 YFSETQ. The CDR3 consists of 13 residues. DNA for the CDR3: TGCGCCAGCAGCTCCGGACATTCCGGGGAGCTGTTTTTT. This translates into CASSSGHSGELFF.

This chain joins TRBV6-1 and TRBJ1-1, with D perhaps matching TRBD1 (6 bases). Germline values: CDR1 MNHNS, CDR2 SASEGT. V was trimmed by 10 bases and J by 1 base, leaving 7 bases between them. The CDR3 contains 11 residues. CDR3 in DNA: TGTGCCACGACAGGGAACACTGAAGCTTTCTTT. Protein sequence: CATTGNTEAFF.

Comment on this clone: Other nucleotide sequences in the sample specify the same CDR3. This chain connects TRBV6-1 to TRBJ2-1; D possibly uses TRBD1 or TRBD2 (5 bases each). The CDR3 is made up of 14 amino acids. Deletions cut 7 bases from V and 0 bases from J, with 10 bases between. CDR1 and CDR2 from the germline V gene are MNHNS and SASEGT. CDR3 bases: TGTGCCAGCAAAGGGACCCCCTCCTACAATGAGCAGTTCTTC. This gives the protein CASKGTPSYNEQFF.

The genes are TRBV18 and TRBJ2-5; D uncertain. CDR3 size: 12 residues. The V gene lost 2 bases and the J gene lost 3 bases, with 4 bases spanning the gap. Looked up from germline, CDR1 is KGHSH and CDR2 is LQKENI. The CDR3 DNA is TGTGCCAGCTCACCATCCGAAGAGACCCAGTACTTC. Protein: CASSPSEETQYF.

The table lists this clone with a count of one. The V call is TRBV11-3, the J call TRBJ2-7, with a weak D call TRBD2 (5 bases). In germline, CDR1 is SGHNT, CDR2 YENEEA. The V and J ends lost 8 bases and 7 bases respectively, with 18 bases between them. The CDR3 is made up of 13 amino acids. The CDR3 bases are TGTGCCAGCGGCGAAGGCAGTTCGGGGGAGCAGTACTTC. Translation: CASGEGSSGEQYF.

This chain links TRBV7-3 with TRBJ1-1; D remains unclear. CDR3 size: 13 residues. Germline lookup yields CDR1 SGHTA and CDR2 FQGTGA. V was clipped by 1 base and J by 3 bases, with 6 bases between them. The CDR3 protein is CASSLNSYTEAFF. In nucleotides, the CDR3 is TGTGCCAGCAGCTTAAACAGTTACACTGAAGCTTTCTTT. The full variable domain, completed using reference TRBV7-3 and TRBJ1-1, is GAGVSQTPSNKVTEKGKYVELRCDPISGHTALYWYRQSLGQGPEFLIYFQGTGAADDSGLPNDRFFAVRPEGSVSTLKIQRTERGDSAVYLCASSLNSYTEAFFGQGTRLTVV.

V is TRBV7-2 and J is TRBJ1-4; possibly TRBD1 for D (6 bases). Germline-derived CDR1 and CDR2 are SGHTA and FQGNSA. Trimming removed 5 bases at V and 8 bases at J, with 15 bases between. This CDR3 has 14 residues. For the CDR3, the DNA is TGTGCCAGCAGCGGAGGGGGGTGGTGGGAAAAACTGTTTTTT. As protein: CASSGGGWWEKLFF.

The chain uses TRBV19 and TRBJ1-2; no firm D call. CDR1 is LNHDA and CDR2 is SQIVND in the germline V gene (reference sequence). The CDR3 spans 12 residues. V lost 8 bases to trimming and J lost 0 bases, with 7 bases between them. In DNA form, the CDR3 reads TGTGCCAGTGTCGACCCTAACTATGGCTACACCTTC. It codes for CASVDPNYGYTF.

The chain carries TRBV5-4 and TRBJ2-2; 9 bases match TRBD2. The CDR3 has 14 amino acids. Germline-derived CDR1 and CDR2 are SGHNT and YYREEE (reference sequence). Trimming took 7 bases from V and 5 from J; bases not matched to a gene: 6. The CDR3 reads CASGREGGTGELFF. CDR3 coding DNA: TGTGCCAGCGGGCGGGAGGGTGGTACCGGGGAGCTGTTTTTT.

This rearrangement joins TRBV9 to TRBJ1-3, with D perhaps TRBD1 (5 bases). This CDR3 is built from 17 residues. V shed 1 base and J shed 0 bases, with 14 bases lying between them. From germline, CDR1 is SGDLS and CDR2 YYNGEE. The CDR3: CASSVLDRGLSGNTIYF. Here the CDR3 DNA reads TGTGCCAGCAGCGTATTGGATAGGGGCCTCTCTGGAAACACCATATATTTT.

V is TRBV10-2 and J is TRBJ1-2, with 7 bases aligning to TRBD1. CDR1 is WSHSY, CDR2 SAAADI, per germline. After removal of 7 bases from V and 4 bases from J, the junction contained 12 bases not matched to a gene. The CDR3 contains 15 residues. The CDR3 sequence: CASTGKDRASYGYTF. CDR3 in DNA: TGCGCCAGCACAGGGAAAGACAGGGCGAGCTATGGCTACACCTTC.

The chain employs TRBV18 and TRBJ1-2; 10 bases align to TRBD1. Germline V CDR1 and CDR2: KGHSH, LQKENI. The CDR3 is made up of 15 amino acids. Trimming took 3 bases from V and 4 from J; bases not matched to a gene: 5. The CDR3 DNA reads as TGTGCCAGCTCACCCACGGGACAGGGGTTCTATGGCTACACCTTC. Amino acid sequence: CASSPTGQGFYGYTF.

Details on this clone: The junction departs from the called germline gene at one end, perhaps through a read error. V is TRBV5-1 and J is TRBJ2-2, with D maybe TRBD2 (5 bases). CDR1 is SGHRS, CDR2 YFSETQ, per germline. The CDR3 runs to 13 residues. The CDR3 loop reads CASSLENTGELLF. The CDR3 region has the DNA TGCGCCAGCAGCTTGGAGAACACCGGGGAGCTGCTTTTT.

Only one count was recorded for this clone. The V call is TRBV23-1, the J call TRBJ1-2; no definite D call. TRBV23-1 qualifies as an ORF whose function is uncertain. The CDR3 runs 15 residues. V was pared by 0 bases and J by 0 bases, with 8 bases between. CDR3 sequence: CASSQSKDTNYGYTF. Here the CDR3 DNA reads TGCGCCAGCAGTCAATCAAAGGATACTAACTATGGCTACACCTTC.

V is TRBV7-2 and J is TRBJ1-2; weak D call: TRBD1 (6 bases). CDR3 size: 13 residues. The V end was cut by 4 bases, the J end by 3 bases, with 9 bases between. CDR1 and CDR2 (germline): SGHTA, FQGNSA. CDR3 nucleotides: TGTGCCAGCAGCTCGCGGACAGACTATGGCTACACCTTC. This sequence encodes CASSSRTDYGYTF.

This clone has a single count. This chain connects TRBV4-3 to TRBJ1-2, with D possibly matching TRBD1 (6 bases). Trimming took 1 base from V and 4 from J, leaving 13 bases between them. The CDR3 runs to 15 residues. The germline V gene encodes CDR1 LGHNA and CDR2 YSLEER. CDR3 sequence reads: CASSQGAGGVYGYTF. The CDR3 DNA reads TGCGCCAGCAGCCAAGGGGCGGGGGGCGTCTATGGCTACACCTTC.

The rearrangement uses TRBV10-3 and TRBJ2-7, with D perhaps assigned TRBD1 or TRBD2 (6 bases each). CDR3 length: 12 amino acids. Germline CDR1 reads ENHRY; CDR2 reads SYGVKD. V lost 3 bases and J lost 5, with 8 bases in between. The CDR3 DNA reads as TGTGCCATCAGTGAAAGGGGGGACGAGCAGTACTTC. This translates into CAISERGDEQYF.

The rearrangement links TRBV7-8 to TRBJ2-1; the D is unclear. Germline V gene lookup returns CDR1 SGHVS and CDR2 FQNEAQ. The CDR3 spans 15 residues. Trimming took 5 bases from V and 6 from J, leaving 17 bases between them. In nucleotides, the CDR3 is TGTGCCAGCAGCCCGCCCCCCTGGGTCGGCAATGAGCAGTTCTTC. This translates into CASSPPPWVGNEQFF. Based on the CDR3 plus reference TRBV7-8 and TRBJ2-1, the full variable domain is GAGVSQSPRYKVAKRGQDVALRCDPISGHVSLFWYQQALGQGPEFLTYFQNEAQLDKSGLPSDRFFAERPEGSVSTLKIQRTQQEDSAVYLCASSPPPWVGNEQFFGPGTRLTVL.

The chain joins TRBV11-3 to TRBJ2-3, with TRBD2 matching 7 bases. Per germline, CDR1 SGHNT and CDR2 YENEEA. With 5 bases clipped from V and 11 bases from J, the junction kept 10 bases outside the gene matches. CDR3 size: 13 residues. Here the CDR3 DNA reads TGTGCCAGCAGCCCCAATCCGGGGGGAAAGCAGTATTTT. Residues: CASSPNPGGKQYF.

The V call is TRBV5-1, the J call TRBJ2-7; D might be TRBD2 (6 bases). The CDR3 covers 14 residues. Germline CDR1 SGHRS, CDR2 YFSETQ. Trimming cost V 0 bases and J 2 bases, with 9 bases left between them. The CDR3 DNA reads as TGCGCCAGCAGCTTGGTGGGGGGAGCCTACGAGCAGTACTTC. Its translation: CASSLVGGAYEQYF.

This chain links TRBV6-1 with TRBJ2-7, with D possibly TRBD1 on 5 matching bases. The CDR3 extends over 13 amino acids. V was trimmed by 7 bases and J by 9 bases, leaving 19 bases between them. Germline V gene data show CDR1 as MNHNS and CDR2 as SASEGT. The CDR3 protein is CASNQTAVFRQYV. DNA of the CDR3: TGTGCCAGCAACCAGACAGCCGTTTTTAGGCAGTACGTC.

For the CDR3, the DNA is TGTGCCAGCAGTAATTCTCCCGGGACAGGGATTTATAATGAGCAGTTCTTC. Residues: CASSNSPGTGIYNEQFF. The chain couples TRBV2 to TRBJ2-1; 9 bases line up with TRBD1. V was pared by 5 bases and J by 7 bases, with 15 bases of the junction left unmatched. This CDR3 spans 17 amino acids. Germline V gene sequence: CDR1 SNHLY, CDR2 FYNNEI.

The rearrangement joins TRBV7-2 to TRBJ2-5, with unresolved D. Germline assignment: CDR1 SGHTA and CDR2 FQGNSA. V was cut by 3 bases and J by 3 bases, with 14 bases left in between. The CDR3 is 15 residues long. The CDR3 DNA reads TGTGCCAGCAGCTTCTGGAACTCTCCGAAAGAGACCCAGTACTTC. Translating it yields CASSFWNSPKETQYF.

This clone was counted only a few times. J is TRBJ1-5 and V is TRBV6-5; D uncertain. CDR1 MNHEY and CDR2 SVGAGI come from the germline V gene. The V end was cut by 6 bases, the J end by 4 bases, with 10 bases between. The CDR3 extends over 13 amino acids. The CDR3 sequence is CASSQSRNQPQHF. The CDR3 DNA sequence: TGTGCCAGCAGCCAGTCCAGGAATCAGCCCCAGCATTTT.

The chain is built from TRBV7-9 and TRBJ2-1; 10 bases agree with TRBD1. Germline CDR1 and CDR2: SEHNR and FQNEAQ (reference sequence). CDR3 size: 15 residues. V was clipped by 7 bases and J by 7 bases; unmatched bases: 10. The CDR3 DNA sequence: TGTGCCAGCACGGGGGGACAGGGGATGAGGAATGAGCAGTTCTTC. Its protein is CASTGGQGMRNEQFF.

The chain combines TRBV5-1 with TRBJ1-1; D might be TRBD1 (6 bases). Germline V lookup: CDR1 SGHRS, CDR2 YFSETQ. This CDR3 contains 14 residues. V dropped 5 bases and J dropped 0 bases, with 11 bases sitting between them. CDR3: CASSTGNMNTEAFF. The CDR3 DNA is TGCGCCAGCAGTACAGGGAACATGAACACTGAAGCTTTCTTT.

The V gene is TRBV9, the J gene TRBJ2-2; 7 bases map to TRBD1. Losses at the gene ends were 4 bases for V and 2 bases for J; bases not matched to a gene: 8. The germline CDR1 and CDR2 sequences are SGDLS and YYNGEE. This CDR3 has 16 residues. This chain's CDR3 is CASSTRDRINTGELFF. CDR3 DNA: TGTGCCAGCAGCACACGGGACAGAATAAACACCGGGGAGCTGTTTTTT. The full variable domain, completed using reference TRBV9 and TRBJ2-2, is DSGVTQTPKHLITATGQRVTLRCSPRSGDLSVYWYQQSLDQGLQFLIQYYNGEERAKGNILERFSAQQFPDLHSELNLSSLELGDSALYFCASSTRDRINTGELFFGEGSRLTVL.